The rows below give T cell receptor beta chains drawn from one sample of a study of blood T cell repertoires in COVID-19. Assay: immunoSEQ multiplex PCR; the TCRdb copy retains only in-frame clones and omits some. The sample shows roughly 97,000 clones, 70% to 85% of them seen only once. The sample comprised peripheral blood. All receptors derive from a man aged 70 or older with acute or convalescent COVID-19. Each CDR3 is given with its conserved first and last residue. The order of the fields is CDR3 DNA, CDR3 protein, CDR3 length, V gene, D gene, clone size, J gene. A D gene is named only where the DNA matches it firmly. Only some rows state a clone size, as once, few, many or a class for expanded clones.

cdr3_nt: TGTGCCAGCAGTTACTCGCGACCTACTACCGCGGAGACCCAGTACTTC
cdr3_aa: CASSYSRPTTAETQYF
cdr3_length: 16
v_call: TRBV6-5
d_call: NA
clone_size: NA
j_call: TRBJ2-5

cdr3_nt: TGTGCCAGCAGCCCCGGACAGGGGGCGGACACCGGGGAGCTGTTTTTT
cdr3_aa: CASSPGQGADTGELFF
cdr3_length: 16
v_call: TRBV11-3
d_call: TRBD1
clone_size: NA
j_call: TRBJ2-2

cdr3_nt: TGTGCCAGCAGTCTTCCGGGACAGGACAATGAGCAGTTCTTC
cdr3_aa: CASSLPGQDNEQFF
cdr3_length: 14
v_call: TRBV27
d_call: TRBD1
clone_size: NA
j_call: TRBJ2-1

cdr3_nt: TGTGCCAGCAGCGTATTGGACAGCTCTGGAAACACCATATATTTT
cdr3_aa: CASSVLDSSGNTIYF
cdr3_length: 15
v_call: TRBV9
d_call: NA
clone_size: NA
j_call: TRBJ1-3

cdr3_nt: TGTGCCAGCAGCGTGGGACAGGGGAAGTTAGCTAACTATGGCTACACCTTC
cdr3_aa: CASSVGQGKLANYGYTF
cdr3_length: 17
v_call: TRBV9
d_call: TRBD1
clone_size: NA
j_call: TRBJ1-2

cdr3_nt: TGTGCCACCAGACGGGGAAACACTGAAGCTTTCTTT
cdr3_aa: CATRRGNTEAFF
cdr3_length: 12
v_call: TRBV28
d_call: NA
clone_size: NA
j_call: TRBJ1-1

cdr3_nt: TGTGCCAGCAGCTCCGGGACAGGGGAAACCGGGGAGCTGTTTTTT
cdr3_aa: CASSSGTGETGELFF
cdr3_length: 15
v_call: TRBV7-8
d_call: TRBD1
clone_size: NA
j_call: TRBJ2-2

cdr3_nt: TGTGCCAGCAGCTTAAACAGGGTGAACACCGGGGAGCTGTTTTTT
cdr3_aa: CASSLNRVNTGELFF
cdr3_length: 15
v_call: TRBV7-3
d_call: NA
clone_size: NA
j_call: TRBJ2-2

cdr3_nt: TGTGCCAGCAGCTTAGACGGACAGGCCTACAATGAGCAGTTCTTC
cdr3_aa: CASSLDGQAYNEQFF
cdr3_length: 15
v_call: TRBV7-2
d_call: TRBD1
clone_size: NA
j_call: TRBJ2-1

cdr3_nt: TGCAGCGTTAACAGGGGGAACACAGATACGCAGTATTTT
cdr3_aa: CSVNRGNTDTQYF
cdr3_length: 13
v_call: TRBV29-1
d_call: TRBD1
clone_size: NA
j_call: TRBJ2-3

cdr3_nt: TGTGCCAGCAGTTTATCCTGGACATCGGGTGGCTACACCTTC
cdr3_aa: CASSLSWTSGGYTF
cdr3_length: 14
v_call: TRBV28
d_call: NA
clone_size: NA
j_call: TRBJ1-2

cdr3_nt: TGTGCCAGTAGTCTCACCGGGACTAGAGAGATTGCCAAAAACATTCAGTACTTC
cdr3_aa: CASSLTGTREIAKNIQYF
cdr3_length: 18
v_call: TRBV19
d_call: TRBD2
clone_size: NA
j_call: TRBJ2-4

cdr3_nt: TGTGCCAGCAGCCCAAACAGGGGTGGCGAGCAGTACTTC
cdr3_aa: CASSPNRGGEQYF
cdr3_length: 13
v_call: TRBV7-3
d_call: TRBD1
clone_size: few
j_call: TRBJ2-7

cdr3_nt: TGTGCCAGCAGCGCCCCGGGGGTCCACGAGCAGTACTTC
cdr3_aa: CASSAPGVHEQYF
cdr3_length: 13
v_call: TRBV11-2
d_call: NA
clone_size: NA
j_call: TRBJ2-7

cdr3_nt: TGTGCCACCAGTGAAGCGGGGGGGAAGGAAAACATTCAGTACTTC
cdr3_aa: CATSEAGGKENIQYF
cdr3_length: 15
v_call: TRBV24-1
d_call: TRBD2
clone_size: NA
j_call: TRBJ2-4